The 14 T cell receptor beta chains listed next were all sequenced from one sample in a study of cytomegalovirus exposure and HLA in healthy donors. The PCR contained 60 Vbeta and 13 Jbeta primers. Using immunoSEQ multiplex PCR, the repertoire was profiled, and TCRdb retains in-frame clones only, with some absent. The data show more than 200,000 clones, around 79% seen once. Sequenced input: PBMCs. The receptors here all came from a girl aged 2-15 years in good health and CMV-seronegative.

The chain links TRBV4-1 to TRBJ2-2; the match to TRBD2 covers 13 bases. J was trimmed by 2 bases and V by 3 bases; bases with no gene match: 9. Germline V gene data show CDR1 as MGHRA and CDR2 as YSYEKL. The CDR3 extends over 19 amino acids. CDR3 region: CASSQWTSGGAFNTGELFF. The CDR3 nucleotides read TGCGCCAGCAGCCAGTGGACTAGCGGGGGCGCATTTAACACCGGGGAGCTGTTTTTT.

The rearrangement joins TRBV7-7 to TRBJ2-1, with D possibly being TRBD1 (6 bases). The CDR3 length is 15 residues. Germline V lookup: CDR1 SSHAT, CDR2 FNYEAQ (reference sequence). Trimming took 2 bases from V and 3 from J, leaving 11 bases between them. The CDR3 nucleotides read TGTGCCAGCAGCTTAAGACAGGTGGGCTACAATGAGCAGTTCTTC. Its translation is CASSLRQVGYNEQFF.

V usage is TRBV7-2 and J usage is TRBJ2-3; D might be TRBD2 (6 bases). Trimming left V 1 base short and J 6 bases short, with 14 bases between. CDR1 is SGHTA and CDR2 is FQGNSA in the germline V gene. CDR3 size: 15 residues. The CDR3 reads CASSLGGAWWDTQYF. In DNA, the CDR3 is TGTGCCAGCAGCTTAGGCGGGGCCTGGTGGGATACGCAGTATTTT.

The chain carries TRBV10-3 and TRBJ2-1, with 10 nucleotides matching TRBD2. The germline V gene has CDR1 ENHRY and CDR2 SYGVKD. The CDR3 has 13 amino acids. Germline trimming cut 7 bases from V and 9 bases from J; bases unmatched to any gene: 6. The CDR3 region is CAIMRPSGGEQFF. CDR3 in DNA: TGTGCCATCATGCGGCCTAGCGGGGGTGAGCAGTTCTTC.

The rearrangement uses TRBV19 and TRBJ2-5, with 8 positions matching TRBD2. The closer fit of TRBJ2-7 to the DNA end suggests the J call may be wrong. This CDR3 is 16 amino acids long. The germline V gene encodes CDR1 LNHDA and CDR2 SQIVND (reference sequence). The CDR3 region has the DNA TGTGCCAGTAGTTCCGGTGGCGGGGGGCCCTCCTACGAGCAGTACTTC. Its translation is CASSSGGGGPSYEQYF.

This chain connects TRBV7-3 to TRBJ1-1, with no clear D. Looked up from germline, CDR1 is SGHTA and CDR2 is FQGTGA. V gave up 2 bases and J gave up 0 bases, with 13 bases separating them. The CDR3 sequence is 16 residues long. The CDR3 here is CASSLQPAGMNTEAFF. In DNA, the CDR3 is TGTGCCAGCAGCTTACAGCCAGCGGGGATGAACACTGAAGCTTTCTTT.

The chain is built from TRBV7-9 and TRBJ2-3, with no clear D. Deletions cut 11 bases from V and 2 bases from J, with 11 bases between. The germline gives CDR1 SEHNR, CDR2 FQNEAQ (reference sequence). The CDR3 has 12 amino acids. CDR3 bases: TGTGCCTCGGCCCTAGACACAGATACGCAGTATTTT. Translated: CASALDTDTQYF.

The chain couples TRBV21-1 to TRBJ1-1; no check of the table's D call, TRBD1, against the DNA was made. TRBV21-1 is annotated as a pseudogene. The CDR3 runs 17 residues. The CDR3: CASSSSHCRDRGTEAFF. CDR3 DNA sequence: TGTGCCAGCAGCAGCTCACACTGCCGGGACAGGGGAACTGAAGCTTTCTTT.

Regarding this clone: One junction end does not reproduce the germline sequence, and a read error may be involved. The chain carries TRBV19 and TRBJ2-3; D might be TRBD2 (6 bases). CDR3 length: 13 residues. Per germline, CDR1 LNHDA and CDR2 SQIVND (reference sequence). As DNA, the CDR3 is TGTGCCAGTAGCGGGACTCACAGGAATACGCAGTGTTTT. Translating gives CASSGTHRNTQCF.

The V call is TRBV13, the J call TRBJ1-1; the D is unclear. This CDR3 is built from 14 residues. Looked up from germline, CDR1 is PRHDT and CDR2 is FYEKMQ (reference sequence). The V and J ends lost 2 bases and 2 bases respectively, with 9 bases between them. CDR3 nucleotides: TGTGCCAGCAGCTTAACTAGCTCAAACACTGAAGCTTTCTTT. It specifies CASSLTSSNTEAFF. Combining the CDR3 with reference TRBV13 and TRBJ1-1 gives the whole variable domain AAGVIQSPRHLIKEKRETATLKCYPIPRHDTVYWYQQGPGQDPQFLISFYEKMQSDKGSIPDRFSAQQFSDYHSELNMSSLELGDSALYFCASSLTSSNTEAFFGQGTRLTVV.

This clone came up once. This chain links TRBV27 with TRBJ1-5, with 10 positions matching TRBD1. The V gene's germline CDR1 is MNHEY and CDR2 SMNVEV (reference sequence). CDR3 length: 17 residues. The V and J ends lost 4 bases and 2 bases, in that order; junction bases with no gene match: 8. CDR3 in amino acids: CASSSGTGDVGNQPQHF. CDR3 DNA: TGTGCCAGCAGTTCCGGGACAGGGGACGTCGGCAATCAGCCCCAGCATTTT.

The chain has TRBV12-5 and TRBJ2-7, with 7 bases fitting TRBD1. CDR3 length: 16 residues. Unmatched junction bases numbered 14, after V lost 6 bases and J lost 3 bases. Germline V CDR1 and CDR2: LGHNT, FRNRAP. The CDR3 DNA follows: TGTGCTAGTGGATGGCGCGTGAGACAGGGCCTCTACGAGCAGTACTTC. It specifies CASGWRVRQGLYEQYF.

The rearrangement links TRBV2 to TRBJ1-2; possible D gene TRBD1, 5 bases. There are 14 residues in the CDR3. CDR1 is SNHLY and CDR2 is FYNNEI in the germline V gene. The V end was cut by 2 bases, the J end by 4 bases, with 11 bases between. The CDR3 DNA reads as TGTGCCAGCAGTGAACAGGGCAATATCTATGGCTACACCTTC. Amino acids: CASSEQGNIYGYTF.

The table lists this clone with a few counts. The chain combines TRBV4-2 with TRBJ1-2; possible D gene TRBD1, 5 bases. Trimming took off 3 bases at V and 3 bases at J, with 20 bases between the two ends. Per the germline V gene, CDR1 is LGHNA and CDR2 is YNFKEQ. The CDR3 runs 17 residues. CDR3 amino acids: CASSQGLLREVDYGYTF. The CDR3 DNA follows: TGTGCCAGCAGCCAGGGACTTTTAAGGGAGGTTGACTATGGCTACACCTTC.